A selection of T cell receptor beta chains follows, all from one sample in a study of shared clonotypes between healthy human individuals. The table came from immunoSEQ multiplex PCR; TCRdb's copy has only in-frame clones and leaves some out. The sample comprises under 1,900,000 clones, approximately 98.5% of which are singletons, and approximately 0.38% rests with the top ten. Sequenced sample: naive CD4+ T cells sorted from blood. The receptors originated from a man between 25 and 39 years old in good health. Each CDR3 is given with its conserved first and last residue. A D gene is named only where the DNA matches it firmly. Rows give clone size only sometimes, using once, few, many, or a class for an expanded clone.

TRBV27	.	TRBJ2-5	.	TGTGCCAGCGCAAGCATCCGGGGGAGAGGGGAGACCCAGTACTTC	CASASIRGRGETQYF
TRBV6-1	once	TRBJ2-7	.	TGTGCCAGCAGTGAAGCGATCAGGAGTCCTTCCTACGAGCAGTACTTC	CASSEAIRSPSYEQYF
TRBV18	.	TRBJ2-7	.	TGTGCCAGCTCACCTTTTAAGGCCGACGAGCAGTACTTC	CASSPFKADEQYF
TRBV6-5	.	TRBJ2-3	.	TGTGCCAGCAGTTACTTGCCCCAGAGCACAGATACGCAGTATTTT	CASSYLPQSTDTQYF
TRBV27	once	TRBJ1-2	.	TGTGCCAGCAGTTTGTTCGGGGACTATGGCTACACCTTC	CASSLFGDYGYTF
TRBV7-2	.	TRBJ2-1	TRBD2	TGTGCCAGCAGCTTAGGTCTAGCGGGATTAGATGAGCAGTTCTTC	CASSLGLAGLDEQFF
TRBV5-1	.	TRBJ2-7	.	TGCGCCAGCAGCTTGGATCCGGGACTCGGCCTCGACGAGCAGTACTTC	CASSLDPGLGLDEQYF
TRBV27	.	TRBJ2-7	TRBD2	TGTGCCAGCAGGACCAAGACTAGCGGAAGCTCCTACGAGCAGTACTTC	CASRTKTSGSSYEQYF
TRBV6-5	.	TRBJ2-7	.	TGTGCCAGCAGTTACTACCCCCCACGTACCTACGAGCAGTACTTC	CASSYYPPRTYEQYF
TRBV18	.	TRBJ2-1	.	TGTGCCAGCTCACCGCTGGATTACAATGAGCAGTTCTTC	CASSPLDYNEQFF
TRBV19	.	TRBJ2-4	.	TGTGCCAGTATCGACCCTGGGGCAGGGGAGGACATTCAGTACTTC	CASIDPGAGEDIQYF
TRBV19	.	TRBJ2-3	TRBD2	TGTGCCAGTAGTTTGTTAGCGGGGCCCTCGACCACAGATACGCAGTATTTT	CASSLLAGPSTTDTQYF
TRBV18	.	TRBJ1-4	.	TGTGCCAGCTCACCACGCAACAGGGCAACTAATGAAAAACTGTTTTTT	CASSPRNRATNEKLFF
TRBV14	.	TRBJ2-1	TRBD2	TGTGCCAGCAGCCCCCGGGCGGGAGCTTCCTCCTACAATGAGCAGTTCTTC	CASSPRAGASSYNEQFF
TRBV6-1	.	TRBJ2-7	TRBD2	TGTGCCAGCTTGCCTAGCGGGAGCACCTACGAGCAGTACTTC	CASLPSGSTYEQYF
TRBV7-8	once	TRBJ2-5	.	TGTGCCAGCAGCTCAGCTCAACAGGGAGAGACCCAGTACTTC	CASSSAQQGETQYF
TRBV27	.	TRBJ2-5	.	TGTGCCAGCAGTTTTCGGGGCCGAGAGACCCAGTACTTC	CASSFRGRETQYF
TRBV19	.	TRBJ1-1	TRBD1	TGTGCCAGTAGTATCTCGGACAGGGTTGAAGCTTTCTTT	CASSISDRVEAFF
TRBV6-5	.	TRBJ1-1	.	TGTGCCAGCAGCCGGGGGACCGACACTGAAGCTTTCTTT	CASSRGTDTEAFF
TRBV6-1	once	TRBJ1-2	TRBD1	TGTGCCAGCAGGCAGGGGGTCAGGTATGGCTACACCTTC	CASRQGVRYGYTF
TRBV5-1	.	TRBJ1-1	TRBD1	TGCGCCAGCAGCATCGGACAGGCAGGAGCTTTCTTT	CASSIGQAGAFF
TRBV28	once	TRBJ2-6	TRBD1	TGTGCCAGCAGTCCCCCGACAGGGGGTGGGGCTGGGGCCAACGTCCTGACTTTC	CASSPPTGGGAGANVLTF
TRBV5-1	.	TRBJ2-7	.	TGCGCCAGCAGTACCGCGGGGGCTTCGGACGAGCAGTACTTC	CASSTAGASDEQYF
TRBV6-5	.	TRBJ2-7	.	TGTGCCAGCAGTTATCGATCAGAGGACCTCCGGGAGCAGTACTTC	CASSYRSEDLREQYF
TRBV5-5	.	TRBJ2-7	TRBD1	TGTGCCAGCAGCTTGGTCGCGACAGGGGTTTCCTACGAGCAGTACTTC	CASSLVATGVSYEQYF
TRBV29-1	once	TRBJ2-1	TRBD2	TGCAGCGTTCCTCTAGCGGTCTCCTACAATGAGCAGTTCTTC	CSVPLAVSYNEQFF
TRBV12-5	few	TRBJ2-1	.	TGTGCTAGTGGTTCCGGATTCGGGGCTGGGAATGAGCAGTTCTTC	CASGSGFGAGNEQFF
TRBV28	.	TRBJ2-5	.	TGTGCCAGCAGTTTCAACCCTTTCCGAGCGGCCGACCAAGAGACCCAGTACTTC	CASSFNPFRAADQETQYF
TRBV7-2	.	TRBJ2-1	.	TGTGCCAGCAGCCTATCACAGACTACCTACAATGAGCAGTTCTTC	CASSLSQTTYNEQFF
TRBV28	.	TRBJ2-7	.	TGTGCCAGCACCACCACCCCGGGGGACTACGAGCAGTACTTC	CASTTTPGDYEQYF
TRBV19	once	TRBJ2-2	.	TGTGCCAGTAGTATAACAGGAGCCAACACCGGGGAGCTGTTTTTT	CASSITGANTGELFF
TRBV7-2	.	TRBJ1-3	.	TGTGCCAGCAGCTTAACTGACGGCAGAACTGGAAACACCATATATTTT	CASSLTDGRTGNTIYF
TRBV15	.	TRBJ2-4	.	TGTGCCACCGGAATTCATCGGGACATTCAGTACTTC	CATGIHRDIQYF
TRBV30	.	TRBJ1-1	.	TGTGCCTGGAGGAGGAAACGCGCAACTGAAGCTTTCTTT	CAWRRKRATEAFF
TRBV14	.	TRBJ2-1	.	TGTGCCAGCAGCCGGGGGATGTTGAGCGGCTCCTACAATGAGCAGTTCTTC	CASSRGMLSGSYNEQFF
TRBV29-1	.	TRBJ2-7	.	TGCAGCGTTGAAGATCAGTTAGGCTCGATGGGCGAGCAGTACTTC	CSVEDQLGSMGEQYF
TRBV19	.	TRBJ2-3	TRBD2	TGTGCCAGTAGGACTAGCGGGACCAACACAGATACGCAGTATTTT	CASRTSGTNTDTQYF
TRBV19	.	TRBJ1-2	.	TGTGCCAGTAGTATAGTAGGCAGGGACTATGGCTACACCTTC	CASSIVGRDYGYTF
TRBV5-4	.	TRBJ1-4	.	TGTGCCAGCAGCCTTGGTGTAGGGACAACGGATGAAAAACTGTTTTTT	CASSLGVGTTDEKLFF
TRBV10-2	.	TRBJ2-2	.	TGCGCCAGCAGTATCGGGCAGATGAACACCGGGGAGCTGTTTTTT	CASSIGQMNTGELFF
TRBV5-4	.	TRBJ2-7	.	TGTGCCAGCAGCTTGGGGTCAGGGGCATCCTACGAGCAGTACTTC	CASSLGSGASYEQYF
TRBV11-3	.	TRBJ2-7	TRBD2	TGTGCCAGCAGCCGGAAGGCGGGAGGGCCTGGCTACGAGCAGTACTTC	CASSRKAGGPGYEQYF
TRBV5-4	.	TRBJ1-1	.	TGTGCCAGCAGCTTGGATGGCAGGGTTGTCACTGAAGCTTTCTTT	CASSLDGRVVTEAFF
TRBV10-1	.	TRBJ2-7	.	TGCGCCAGCAGTGATACCCGATCGGGGGAGCAGTACTTC	CASSDTRSGEQYF
TRBV28	.	TRBJ1-4	.	TGTGCCAGCGGGCAAGTGGCTAATGAAAAACTGTTTTTT	CASGQVANEKLFF